This T cell receptor (beta chain) was recorded in a study of T cells in narcolepsy. Across the study: Patients with NT1 or NT2 and healthy control donors were enrolled.

Germline loops: CDR1 WSHSY, CDR2 SAAADI. Trimming stripped 1 base from V and 5 bases from J, with 2 bases between. This CDR3 has 12 residues. As for this clone: Its antigen remains unidentified.

The study's findings and limits: No autoreactive T cell clone sequences appeared in some memory CD4+ repertoires. Reportedly, autoreactive clonotypes were serially detected in patients' blood but not controls'. HCRT-specific and TRIB2-specific autoreactive clonotypes appeared among same-patient CSF and blood CD4+ clonotypes.

Measured with immunoSEQ multiplex PCR; TCRdb has only the in-frame clones, and not every one. This sample has over 15,000 clones, with 85% found just once. The origin of this receptor is a human donor in good health. The specimen sequenced was memory (CD45RA-) CD4+ T cells from blood. V usage is TRBV10-2 and J usage is TRBJ2-2; D gene ambiguous. The CDR3 spells CASSEFTGELFF. CDR3 nucleotides: TGCGCCAGCAGTGAGTTTACCGGGGAGCTGTTTTTT.